The 8 T cell receptor beta chains below were found in one sample sequenced in a study of cytomegalovirus exposure and HLA in healthy donors. A multiplex PCR was run with 60 Vbeta primers and 13 Jbeta primers. TCRdb keeps only in-frame clones here, not all; method: immunoSEQ multiplex PCR. The table has 200,000 to 250,000 clones, 70% to 80% seen once. Sequencing input: PBMCs. The source is a woman aged 25 to 39 in good health and CMV-seronegative.

The J gene is TRBJ2-7, the V gene TRBV11-2; 8 nucleotides line up with TRBD2. Unmatched junction bases numbered 6, after V lost 4 bases and J lost 1 base. The CDR3 consists of 15 residues. Germline-derived CDR1 and CDR2 are SGHAT and FQNNGV. The CDR3 is CASSSLAGRSYEQYF. In nucleotides, the CDR3 is TGTGCCAGCAGCTCCCTAGCGGGTCGTTCCTACGAGCAGTACTTC.

The chain combines TRBV29-1 with TRBJ2-1, with 9 bases fitting TRBD2. The CDR3 has 14 amino acids. Germline V CDR1 and CDR2: SQVTM, ANQGSEA. After removal of 4 bases from V and 10 bases from J, the junction contained 11 bases not matched to a gene. Written as DNA, the CDR3 is TGCAGCGTTGCCGGCGGGGGGGAGCCCGTAGAGCAGTTCTTC. Its translation is CSVAGGGEPVEQFF.

V usage is TRBV7-3 and J usage is TRBJ2-3; D unclear. CDR1 and CDR2 from the germline V gene are SGHTA and FQGTGA. Trimming pared 3 bases from V and 3 bases from J, leaving 7 bases between. The CDR3 is 13 amino acids. The CDR3: CASSFGRTDTQYF. CDR3 DNA: TGTGCCAGCAGCTTCGGTAGAACAGATACGCAGTATTTT.

J is TRBJ2-2 and V is TRBV21-1; the table assigns TRBD1, which was not confirmed against the DNA. TRBV21-1 is termed a pseudogene. The CDR3 contains 15 residues. The CDR3 loop is CASSRTGGGGGELFF. Here the CDR3 DNA reads TGTGCCAGCAGCCGGACAGGGGGGGGTGGCGGGGAGCTGTTTTTT.

V gene TRBV9 combines with J gene TRBJ2-5; TRBD2 matches at 12 bases. Germline V lookup: CDR1 SGDLS, CDR2 YYNGEE. The CDR3 runs 15 residues. With V trimmed by 7 bases and J by 5 bases, 9 bases remained unmatched. The CDR3 loop reads CASSASGGGGETQYF. The CDR3 region has the DNA TGTGCCAGCTCGGCTAGCGGGGGGGGAGGGGAGACCCAGTACTTC.

The rearrangement joins TRBV30 to TRBJ2-1, with D tentatively TRBD1 (6 bases). V lost 4 bases to trimming and J lost 1 base, with 20 bases between them. This CDR3 is 17 amino acids long. Germline values: CDR1 GTSNPN, CDR2 SVGIG (reference sequence). In DNA, the CDR3 is TGTGCCTGGACACGAACCCAGGGGAGTCAGTCCTACAATGAGCAGTTCTTC. Amino acid sequence: CAWTRTQGSQSYNEQFF.

V usage is TRBV19 and J usage is TRBJ2-2; weak D call: TRBD1 (5 bases). The V and J ends lost 10 bases and 6 bases respectively, with 9 bases between them. Germline-derived CDR1 and CDR2 are LNHDA and SQIVND (reference sequence). The CDR3 is 11 residues long. CDR3 in DNA: TGTGCCACTATGGGGCCCGGGGAGCTGTTTTTT. Its protein product is CATMGPGELFF.

The chain employs TRBV6-5 and TRBJ2-7; 10 bases line up with TRBD2. Germline lookup yields CDR1 MNHEY and CDR2 SVGAGI. The CDR3 is made up of 13 amino acids. V was pared by 8 bases and J by 3 bases, with 4 bases of the junction left unmatched. The CDR3 loop reads CASLLAGHYEQYF. The CDR3 bases are TGTGCCAGCCTACTAGCGGGACACTACGAGCAGTACTTC.